The rows below give T cell receptor beta chains drawn from one sample of a study. TCRdb itself ran the reads through MiXCR, one entry per CDR3 protein. The table shows some 15,000 distinct CDR3 sequences, with around 34% occurring only once. The sample consisted of blood. The receptors derive from a human donor. Each CDR3 is given with its conserved first and last residue. The D gene is left open where the match is weak. The size of a clone is reported for some rows only, either as once, few or many, or as a class for expanded clones.

d_gene	v_gene	abundance	len	j_gene	CDR3aa	CDR3nt
TRBD2	TRBV20-1	few	15	TRBJ2-1	CSARAIGREFNEQFF	TGCAGTGCTAGAGCGATCGGGCGGGAGTTCAATGAGCAGTTCTTC
TRBD2	TRBV4-2	-	24	TRBJ2-5	CASSHRPSGSSANTGGRDQETQYF	TGTGCCAGCAGCCATCGTCCTAGCGGGAGTAGTGCAAACACCGGGGGCCGTGACCAAGAGACCCAGTACTTC
TRBD1	TRBV4-3	-	15	TRBJ2-1	CASSYDRGQTGEQFF	TGCGCCAGCAGCTATGACAGGGGGCAAACCGGGGAGCAGTTCTTC
TRBD2	TRBV29-1	medium-sized	12	TRBJ2-3	CSVDASGVTQYF	TGCAGCGTTGATGCTAGCGGTGTTACGCAGTATTTT
-	TRBV20-1	many	11	TRBJ1-2	CSASPARGYTF	TGCAGCGCCAGTCCTGCCCGAGGCTACACCTTC
-	TRBV7-9	many	13	TRBJ1-2	CASSLEAAYGYTF	TGTGCCAGCAGCTTAGAGGCAGCCTATGGCTACACCTTC
-	TRBV6-2/TRBV6-3	few	14	TRBJ2-5	CASSYSRDQETQYF	TGTGCCAGCAGTTACTCGAGGGACCAAGAGACCCAGTACTTC
-	TRBV7-6	-	16	TRBJ1-5	CASSLESSGRNQPQHF	TGTGCCAGCAGCTTAGAGTCTAGCGGGAGGAATCAGCCCCAGCATTTT
TRBD2	TRBV4-3	many	16	TRBJ2-1	CASSQVSSGRGNEQFF	TGCGCCAGCAGCCAAGTTTCAAGCGGGAGGGGCAATGAGCAGTTCTTC
-	TRBV4-3	many	15	TRBJ1-5	CASSQDSQGNQPQHF	TGCGCCAGCAGCCAAGACTCGCAAGGAAATCAGCCCCAGCATTTT
-	TRBV18	few	14	TRBJ1-2	CASSPPSDGYGYTF	TGTGCCAGCTCACCACCGTCGGACGGCTATGGCTACACCTTC
-	TRBV11-3	-	13	TRBJ2-3	CASSLDGTDTQYF	TGTGCCAGCAGCTTAGACGGCACAGATACGCAGTATTTT
-	TRBV29-1	many	16	TRBJ2-1	CSVEDLTRGSYNEQFF	TGCAGCGTTGAAGATCTCACCAGAGGATCCTACAATGAGCAGTTCTTC
-	TRBV12-3/TRBV12-4	medium-sized	13	TRBJ2-2	CASGQSNTGELFF	TGTGCCAGTGGACAGTCGAACACCGGGGAGCTGTTTTTT
-	TRBV29-1	medium-sized	13	TRBJ1-1	CSVAGAWNTEAFF	TGCAGCGTTGCAGGGGCGTGGAACACTGAAGCTTTCTTT
-	TRBV4-2	few	17	TRBJ2-3	CASSPARRGHGTDTQYF	TGTGCCAGCAGCCCAGCGAGGCGGGGACACGGCACAGATACGCAGTATTTT
-	TRBV7-6	-	14	TRBJ1-3	CASSLDTIANTIYF	TGTGCCAGCAGCTTAGACACTATCGCGAACACCATATATTTT
-	TRBV6-2/TRBV6-3	many	20	TRBJ2-1	CASSSISGRHGGLSYNEQFF	TGTGCCAGCAGTTCGATAAGCGGCCGCCATGGAGGGTTATCCTACAATGAGCAGTTCTTC
-	TRBV6-2/TRBV6-3	medium-sized	14	TRBJ2-2	CASKIEGIPGELFF	TGTGCCAGCAAAATCGAGGGCATACCCGGGGAGCTGTTTTTT
-	TRBV4-3	many	14	TRBJ1-2	CASSQGRSTSGYTF	TGCGCCAGCAGCCAAGGGAGGTCGACAAGTGGCTACACCTTC
-	TRBV30	many	13	TRBJ1-5	CAWSYMWDQPQHF	TGTGCCTGGAGTTACATGTGGGATCAGCCCCAGCATTTT
TRBD2	TRBV29-1	-	18	TRBJ2-7	CSVVPGTSGGRSSYEQYF	TGCAGCGTTGTACCCGGGACTAGCGGGGGAAGAAGCTCCTACGAGCAGTACTTC
TRBD2	TRBV9	-	15	TRBJ2-7	CASSVVLAGGYEQYF	TGTGCCAGCAGCGTTGTACTAGCGGGGGGATACGAGCAGTACTTC
TRBD1	TRBV4-1	-	15	TRBJ2-5	CASSRDRLVVETQYF	TGCGCCAGCAGCCGGGACAGGCTAGTGGTGGAGACCCAGTACTTC
TRBD1	TRBV14	-	15	TRBJ1-6	CASSQGTGNNSPLHF	TGTGCCAGCAGCCAAGGGACAGGGAATAATTCACCCCTCCACTTT
-	TRBV20-1	many	12	TRBJ2-7	CSANWGSYEQYF	TGCAGTGCCAACTGGGGGTCCTACGAGCAGTACTTC
-	TRBV30	-	14	TRBJ2-3	CAWRSRLAGDTQYF	TGTGCCTGGAGATCGCGGCTAGCAGGGGATACGCAGTATTTT
-	TRBV4-3	many	15	TRBJ1-1	CASSQDYRGGTEAFF	TGCGCCAGCAGCCAAGACTATAGGGGTGGCACTGAAGCTTTCTTT
TRBD2	TRBV12-3/TRBV12-4	medium-sized	13	TRBJ2-1	CASSLGGYAEQFF	TGTGCCAGCAGTTTGGGGGGGTATGCTGAGCAGTTCTTC
-	TRBV18	many	16	TRBJ2-1	CASSQSRDGGGNEQFF	TGTGCCAGCTCCCAATCGAGGGACGGTGGCGGCAATGAGCAGTTCTTC
-	TRBV20-1	medium-sized	14	TRBJ2-1	CSATWGGNYNEQFF	TGCAGTGCTACATGGGGCGGGAACTACAATGAGCAGTTCTTC
TRBD1	TRBV12-3/TRBV12-4	-	15	TRBJ2-7	CASSVGTVTEYEQYF	TGTGCCAGCAGTGTGGGGACAGTGACAGAATACGAGCAGTACTTC
TRBD2	TRBV5-1	-	15	TRBJ2-1	CASSLDSGRGNEQFF	TGCGCCAGCAGCTTGGATAGCGGGAGAGGTAATGAGCAGTTCTTC
TRBD1	TRBV4-2	medium-sized	16	TRBJ1-6	CASSQFWDREGSPLHF	TGTGCCAGCAGCCAATTTTGGGACAGGGAAGGTTCACCCCTCCACTTT
-	TRBV6-4	many	14	TRBJ2-3	CASSEGMSTDTQYF	TGTGCCAGCAGTGAGGGTATGAGCACAGATACGCAGTATTTT
-	TRBV12-3/TRBV12-4	many	15	TRBJ1-1	CASRSTGTGGTEAFF	TGTGCCAGCAGGTCAACCGGGACCGGGGGCACTGAAGCTTTCTTT
-	TRBV27	-	13	TRBJ2-1	CASSLQETGEQFF	TGTGCCAGCAGTTTACAGGAGACGGGAGAGCAGTTCTTC
-	TRBV4-2	medium-sized	16	TRBJ2-2	CASSQVTGAITGELFF	TGTGCCAGCAGCCAAGTAACGGGAGCTATCACCGGGGAGCTGTTTTTT
-	TRBV29-1	medium-sized	15	TRBJ2-2	CSVEGRDLSSGELFF	TGCAGCGTTGAAGGGCGGGATCTTAGTTCCGGGGAGCTGTTTTTT
-	TRBV28	-	18	TRBJ2-2	CASSSISGRHGGTGELFF	TGTGCCAGCAGTTCGATAAGCGGCCGCCATGGAGGGACCGGGGAGCTGTTTTTT
-	TRBV14	-	14	TRBJ2-2	CASSSSISAGELFF	TGTGCCAGCAGCAGTTCGATAAGCGCCGGGGAGCTGTTTTTT